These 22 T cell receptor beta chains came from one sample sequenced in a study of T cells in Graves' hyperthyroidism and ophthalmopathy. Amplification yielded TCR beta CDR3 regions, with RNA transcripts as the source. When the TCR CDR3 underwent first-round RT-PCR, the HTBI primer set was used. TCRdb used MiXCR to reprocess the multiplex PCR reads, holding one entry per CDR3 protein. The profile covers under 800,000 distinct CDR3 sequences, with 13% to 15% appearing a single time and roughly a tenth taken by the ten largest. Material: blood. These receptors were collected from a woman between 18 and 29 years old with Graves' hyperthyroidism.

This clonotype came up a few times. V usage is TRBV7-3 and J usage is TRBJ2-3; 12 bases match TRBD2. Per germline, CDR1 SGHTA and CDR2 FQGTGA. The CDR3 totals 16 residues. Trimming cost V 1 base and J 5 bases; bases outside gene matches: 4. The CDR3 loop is CASSLRLAGAGDTQYF. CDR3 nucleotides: TGTGCCAGCAGCTTAAGACTAGCGGGAGCTGGAGATACGCAGTATTTT.

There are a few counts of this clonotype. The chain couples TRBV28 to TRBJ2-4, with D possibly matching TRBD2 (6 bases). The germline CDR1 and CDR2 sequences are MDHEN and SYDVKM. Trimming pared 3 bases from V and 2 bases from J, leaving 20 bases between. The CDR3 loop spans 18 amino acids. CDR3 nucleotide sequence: TGTGCCAGCAGTTTGGCCCTAGCGATAGACGAATCCAAAAACATTCAGTACTTC. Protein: CASSLALAIDESKNIQYF.

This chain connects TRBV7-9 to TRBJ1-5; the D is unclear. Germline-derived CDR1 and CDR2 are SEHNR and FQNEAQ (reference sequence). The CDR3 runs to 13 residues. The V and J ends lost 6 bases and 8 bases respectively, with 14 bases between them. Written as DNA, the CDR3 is TGTGCCAGCAGTTCGGCCCTGCGGGAGCCCCAGCATTTT. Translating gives CASSSALREPQHF.

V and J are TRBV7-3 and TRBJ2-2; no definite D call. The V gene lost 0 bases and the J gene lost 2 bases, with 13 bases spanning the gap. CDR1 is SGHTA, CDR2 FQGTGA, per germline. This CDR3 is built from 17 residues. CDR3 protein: CASSLTRTLINTGELFF. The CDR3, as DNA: TGTGCCAGCAGCTTAACCCGGACGTTGATAAACACCGGGGAGCTGTTTTTT.

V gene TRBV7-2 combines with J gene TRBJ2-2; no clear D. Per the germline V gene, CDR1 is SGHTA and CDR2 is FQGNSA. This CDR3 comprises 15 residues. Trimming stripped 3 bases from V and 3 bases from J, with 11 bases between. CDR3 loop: CASSLTFLDTGELFF. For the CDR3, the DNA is TGTGCCAGCAGCTTGACTTTTTTGGACACCGGGGAGCTGTTTTTT.

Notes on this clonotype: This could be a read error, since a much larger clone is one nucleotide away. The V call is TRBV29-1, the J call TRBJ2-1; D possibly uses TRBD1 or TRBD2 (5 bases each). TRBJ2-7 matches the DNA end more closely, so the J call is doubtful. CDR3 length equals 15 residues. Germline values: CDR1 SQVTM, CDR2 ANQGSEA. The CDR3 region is CSVDPRGTEGNEQYF. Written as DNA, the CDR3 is TGCAGCGTTGATCCCCGTGGGACGGAAGGCAATGAGCAGTACTTC.

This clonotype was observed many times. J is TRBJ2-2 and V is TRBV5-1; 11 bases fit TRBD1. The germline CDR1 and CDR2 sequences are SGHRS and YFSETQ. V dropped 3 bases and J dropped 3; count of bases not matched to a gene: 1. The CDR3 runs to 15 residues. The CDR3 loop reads CASSSGQGDTGELFF. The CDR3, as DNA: TGCGCCAGCAGCTCGGGACAGGGGGACACCGGGGAGCTGTTTTTT.

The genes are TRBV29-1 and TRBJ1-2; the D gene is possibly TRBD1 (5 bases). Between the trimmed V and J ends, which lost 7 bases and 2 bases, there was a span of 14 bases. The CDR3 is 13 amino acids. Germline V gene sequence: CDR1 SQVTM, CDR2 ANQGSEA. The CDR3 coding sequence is TGCAGCGCGGAGGGGATAGGGAACTATGGCTACACCTTC. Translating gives CSAEGIGNYGYTF.

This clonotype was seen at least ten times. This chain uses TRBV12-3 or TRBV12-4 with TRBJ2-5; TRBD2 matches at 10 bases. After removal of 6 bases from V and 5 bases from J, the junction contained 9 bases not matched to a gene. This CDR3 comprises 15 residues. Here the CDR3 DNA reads TGTGCCAGCAGCCCCCTAGCGGGAGACGCGGAGACCCAGTACTTC. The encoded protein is CASSPLAGDAETQYF.

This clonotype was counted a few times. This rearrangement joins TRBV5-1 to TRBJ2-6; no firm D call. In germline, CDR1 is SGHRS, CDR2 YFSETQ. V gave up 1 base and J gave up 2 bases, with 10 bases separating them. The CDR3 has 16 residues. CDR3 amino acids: CASSLRWAAGANVLTF. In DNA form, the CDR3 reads TGCGCCAGCAGCTTGAGATGGGCTGCTGGGGCCAACGTCCTGACTTTC.

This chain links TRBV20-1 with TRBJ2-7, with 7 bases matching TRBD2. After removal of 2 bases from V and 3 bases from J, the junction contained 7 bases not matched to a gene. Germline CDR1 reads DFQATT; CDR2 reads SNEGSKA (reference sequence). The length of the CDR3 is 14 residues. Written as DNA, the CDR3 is TGCAGTGCTAGATCTAGCGGTGAACTCTACGAGCAGTACTTC. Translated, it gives CSARSSGELYEQYF.

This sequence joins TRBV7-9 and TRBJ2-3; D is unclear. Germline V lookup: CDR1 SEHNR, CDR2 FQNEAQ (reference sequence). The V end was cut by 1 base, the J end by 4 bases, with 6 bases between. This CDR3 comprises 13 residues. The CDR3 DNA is TGTGCCAGCAGCTTAGATGGGGCAGATACGCAGTATTTT. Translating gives CASSLDGADTQYF.

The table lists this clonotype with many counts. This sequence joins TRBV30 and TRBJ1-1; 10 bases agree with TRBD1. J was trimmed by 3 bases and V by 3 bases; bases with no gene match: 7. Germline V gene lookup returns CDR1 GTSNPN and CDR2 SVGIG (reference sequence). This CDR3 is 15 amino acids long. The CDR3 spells CAWSGQGGYDTEAFF. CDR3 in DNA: TGTGCCTGGAGCGGACAGGGGGGGTATGACACTGAAGCTTTCTTT.

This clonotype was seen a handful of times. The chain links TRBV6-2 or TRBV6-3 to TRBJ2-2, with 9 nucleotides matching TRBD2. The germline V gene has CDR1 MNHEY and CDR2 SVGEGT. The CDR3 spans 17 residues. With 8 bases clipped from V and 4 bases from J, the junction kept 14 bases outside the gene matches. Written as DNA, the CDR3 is TGTGCCAGCTCGCCCAATAGCGGGAGAGTTATCACCGGGGAGCTGTTTTTT. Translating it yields CASSPNSGRVITGELFF.

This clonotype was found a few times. The CDR3 DNA follows: TGCAGTGCTAGTCGTGGGAGCTCCTACGAGCAGTACTTC. Its protein product is CSASRGSSYEQYF. The chain employs TRBV20-1 and TRBJ2-7; tentative D call: TRBD2 (5 bases). With 3 bases removed from V and 0 bases from J, the gap between germline ends came to 9 bases. The CDR3 runs 13 residues. The germline CDR1 and CDR2 sequences are DFQATT and SNEGSKA (reference sequence).

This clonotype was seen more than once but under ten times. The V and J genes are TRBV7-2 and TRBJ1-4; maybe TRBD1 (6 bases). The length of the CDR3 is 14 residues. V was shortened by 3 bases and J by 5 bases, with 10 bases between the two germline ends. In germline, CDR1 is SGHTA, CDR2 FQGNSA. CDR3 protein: CASSLDSSNEKLFF. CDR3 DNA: TGTGCCAGCAGCTTGGACAGTTCCAATGAAAAACTGTTTTTT.

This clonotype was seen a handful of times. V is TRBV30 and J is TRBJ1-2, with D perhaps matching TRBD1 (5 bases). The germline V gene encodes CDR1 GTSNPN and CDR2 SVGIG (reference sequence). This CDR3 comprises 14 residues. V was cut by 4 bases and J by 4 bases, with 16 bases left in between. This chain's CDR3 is CAWTAGRVGYGYTF. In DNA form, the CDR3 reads TGTGCCTGGACTGCCGGCAGGGTCGGCTATGGCTACACCTTC.

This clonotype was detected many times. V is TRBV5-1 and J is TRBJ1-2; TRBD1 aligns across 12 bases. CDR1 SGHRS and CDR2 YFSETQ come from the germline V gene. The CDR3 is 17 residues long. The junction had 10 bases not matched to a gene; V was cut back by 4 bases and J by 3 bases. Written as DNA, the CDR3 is TGCGCCAGCAGCCTTCTCGGGGGGACAGGGGGCGACTATGGCTACACCTTC. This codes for CASSLLGGTGGDYGYTF. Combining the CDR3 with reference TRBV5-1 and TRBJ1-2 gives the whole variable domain KAGVTQTPRYLIKTRGQQVTLSCSPISGHRSVSWYQQTPGQGLQFLFEYFSETQRNKGNFPGRFSGRQFSNSRSEMNVSTLELGDSALYLCASSLLGGTGGDYGYTFGSGTRLTVV.

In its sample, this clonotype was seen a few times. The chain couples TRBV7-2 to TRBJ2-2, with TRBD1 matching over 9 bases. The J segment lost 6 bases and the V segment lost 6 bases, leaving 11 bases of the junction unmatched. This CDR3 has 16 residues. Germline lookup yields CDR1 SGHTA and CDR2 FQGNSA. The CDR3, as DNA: TGTGCCAGCAGAGATACCGGGACAGGGATATCCGGGGAGCTGTTTTTT. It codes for CASRDTGTGISGELFF.

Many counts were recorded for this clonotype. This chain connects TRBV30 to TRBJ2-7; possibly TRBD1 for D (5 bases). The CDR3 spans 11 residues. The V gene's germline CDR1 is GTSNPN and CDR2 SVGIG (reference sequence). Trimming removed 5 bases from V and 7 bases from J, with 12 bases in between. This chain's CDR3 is CAWGSPGEQYF. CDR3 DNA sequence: TGTGCCTGGGGTAGCCCAGGGGAGCAGTACTTC.

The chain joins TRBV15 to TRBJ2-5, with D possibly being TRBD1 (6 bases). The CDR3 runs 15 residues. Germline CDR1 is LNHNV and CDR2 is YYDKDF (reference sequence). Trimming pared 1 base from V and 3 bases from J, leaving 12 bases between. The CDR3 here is CATSRGGQGKETQYF. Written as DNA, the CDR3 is TGTGCCACCAGCAGAGGGGGCCAGGGGAAAGAGACCCAGTACTTC.

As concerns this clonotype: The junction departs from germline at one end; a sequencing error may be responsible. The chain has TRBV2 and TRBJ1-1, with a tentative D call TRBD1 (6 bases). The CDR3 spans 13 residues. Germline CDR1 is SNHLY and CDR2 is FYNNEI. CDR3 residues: CASNRQVNTGAFF. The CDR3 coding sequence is TGTGCCAGCAACCGACAGGTCAACACTGGAGCTTTCTTT.